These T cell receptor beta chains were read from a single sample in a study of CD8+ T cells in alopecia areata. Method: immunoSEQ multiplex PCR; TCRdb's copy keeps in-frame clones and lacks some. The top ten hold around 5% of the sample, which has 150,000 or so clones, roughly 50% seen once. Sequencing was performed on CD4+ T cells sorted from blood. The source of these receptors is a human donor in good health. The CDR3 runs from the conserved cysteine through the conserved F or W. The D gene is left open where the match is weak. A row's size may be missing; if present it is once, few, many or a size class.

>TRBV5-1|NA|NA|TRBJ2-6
CASSLGGSGANVLTF
TGCGCCAGCAGCTTGGGAGGGTCTGGGGCCAACGTCCTGACTTTC
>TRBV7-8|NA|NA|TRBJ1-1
CASSLSGTLNTEAFF
TGTGCCAGCAGCCTATCGGGGACATTGAACACTGAAGCTTTCTTT
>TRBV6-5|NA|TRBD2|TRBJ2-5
CASGLAGPTQYF
TGTGCCAGCGGGCTAGCGGGACCCACCCAGTACTTC
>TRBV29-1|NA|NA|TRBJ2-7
CSVEISGPWGEQYF
TGCAGCGTTGAAATCTCGGGGCCGTGGGGAGAGCAGTACTTC
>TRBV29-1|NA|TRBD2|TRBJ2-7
CSVEDEGEGGLYEQYF
TGCAGCGTTGAAGATGAAGGTGAGGGAGGGTTATACGAGCAGTACTTC
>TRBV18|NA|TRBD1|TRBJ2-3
CASSPRGQGAGTDTQYF
TGTGCCAGCTCACCACGGGGACAGGGGGCCGGCACAGATACGCAGTATTTT
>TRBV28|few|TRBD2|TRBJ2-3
CASSSPGSGSQKQYF
TGTGCCAGCAGTTCCCCAGGTAGCGGGAGTCAAAAGCAGTATTTT
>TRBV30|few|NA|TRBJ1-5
CASGVQGNQPQHF
TGTGCCTCCGGAGTCCAGGGAAATCAGCCCCAGCATTTT
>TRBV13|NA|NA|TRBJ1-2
CASSLGTVNYGYTF
TGTGCCAGCAGCTTAGGGACAGTTAACTATGGCTACACCTTC
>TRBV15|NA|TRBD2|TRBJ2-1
CATSRGQLAGHEQFF
TGTGCCACCAGCAGAGGACAACTAGCGGGCCATGAGCAGTTCTTC
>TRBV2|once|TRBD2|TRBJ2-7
CASSRPGLASNEQYF
TGTGCCAGCAGCCGCCCGGGACTAGCTTCCAACGAGCAGTACTTC
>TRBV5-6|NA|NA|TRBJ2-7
CASSFRPGEQYF
TGTGCCAGCAGCTTTCGCCCTGGGGAGCAGTACTTC
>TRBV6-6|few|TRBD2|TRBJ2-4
CASRSGTTRNIQYF
TGTGCCAGCAGGAGCGGGACTACGAGGAACATTCAGTACTTC
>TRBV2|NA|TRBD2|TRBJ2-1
CASRELAGSYNEQFF
TGTGCCAGCAGGGAACTAGCGGGTTCGTACAATGAGCAGTTCTTC
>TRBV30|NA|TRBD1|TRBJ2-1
CAWSVSTGVYNEQFF
TGTGCCTGGAGTGTATCGACAGGGGTATACAATGAGCAGTTCTTC
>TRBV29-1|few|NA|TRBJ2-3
CSVVEGMDTQYF
TGCAGCGTTGTGGAGGGGATGGATACGCAGTATTTT
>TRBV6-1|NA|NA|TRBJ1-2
CASSEVGGATF
TGTGCCAGCAGTGAAGTAGGAGGAGCCACCTTC
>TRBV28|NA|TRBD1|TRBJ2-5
CAGSGGLKTQYF
TGTGCCGGATCAGGGGGCCTTAAGACCCAGTACTTC
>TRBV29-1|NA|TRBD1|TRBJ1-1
CSVGGRGQIEAFF
TGCAGCGTTGGTGGCAGGGGGCAAATCGAAGCTTTCTTT
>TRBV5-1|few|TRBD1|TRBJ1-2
CASKVDRADDYTF
TGCGCCAGCAAGGTCGACAGGGCCGACGACTACACCTTC
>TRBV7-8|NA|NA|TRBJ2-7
CASSPLGQAAYEQYF
TGTGCCAGCAGCCCTCTCGGGCAGGCCGCCTACGAGCAGTACTTC
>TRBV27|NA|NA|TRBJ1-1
CASSRHEGVTEAFF
TGTGCCAGCAGCCGACACGAAGGTGTCACTGAAGCTTTCTTT
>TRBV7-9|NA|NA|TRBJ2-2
CASSRLGGRSGELFF
TGTGCCAGCAGCCGCCTCGGGGGGCGTTCCGGGGAGCTGTTTTTT
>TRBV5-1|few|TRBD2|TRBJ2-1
CASSLTSGSSYEQFF
TGCGCCAGCAGCTTGACTAGCGGGAGTAGCTATGAGCAGTTCTTC
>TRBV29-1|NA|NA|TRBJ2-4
CSVETDPNIQYF
TGCAGCGTGGAGACGGATCCAAACATTCAGTACTTC
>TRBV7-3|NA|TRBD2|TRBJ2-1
CASSFGGGDEQFF
TGTGCCAGCAGCTTTGGGGGAGGGGATGAGCAGTTCTTC
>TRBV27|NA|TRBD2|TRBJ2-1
CASSFGGRASGSYNEQFF
TGTGCCAGCAGTTTCGGCGGGAGGGCCTCTGGCTCCTACAATGAGCAGTTCTTC
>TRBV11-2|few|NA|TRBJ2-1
CASSFIRDRDNEQFF
TGTGCCAGCAGCTTCATCAGGGATAGAGACAATGAGCAGTTCTTC
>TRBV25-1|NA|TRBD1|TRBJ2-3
CASSEEQDRGSQYF
TGTGCCAGCAGTGAAGAACAGGACAGGGGGTCGCAGTATTTT
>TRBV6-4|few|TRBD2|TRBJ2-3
CASSEREGHGDTQYF
TGTGCCAGCAGTGAGCGGGAGGGCCATGGCGATACGCAGTATTTT
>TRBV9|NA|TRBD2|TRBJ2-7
CASSVGGSGFYEQYF
TGTGCCAGCAGCGTAGGAGGTAGCGGGTTTTACGAGCAGTACTTC
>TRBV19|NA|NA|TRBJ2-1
CASSFSRPAYNEQFF
TGTGCCAGTTCTTTTAGTCGACCGGCCTACAATGAGCAGTTCTTC
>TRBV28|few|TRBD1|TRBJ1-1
CASSTLLQGRRTEAFF
TGTGCCAGCAGTACCTTGTTACAGGGGCGGAGGACTGAAGCTTTCTTT
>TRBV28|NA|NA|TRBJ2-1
CASSAPSAEFF
TGTGCCAGCAGTGCGCCTAGCGCTGAGTTCTTC
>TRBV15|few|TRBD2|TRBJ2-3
CATSVGTSERRADTQYF
TGTGCCACCAGCGTCGGGACTAGCGAGAGGAGAGCAGATACGCAGTATTTT
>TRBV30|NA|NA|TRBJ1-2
CAWSVGANYGYTF
TGTGCCTGGAGTGTAGGAGCTAACTATGGCTACACCTTC
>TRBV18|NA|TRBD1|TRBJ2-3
CASSGDSGTDTQYF
TGTGCCAGCTCCGGGGACAGTGGCACAGATACGCAGTATTTT
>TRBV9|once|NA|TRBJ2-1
CASSVADSNNEQFF
TGTGCCAGCAGCGTAGCGGACTCTAACAATGAGCAGTTCTTC
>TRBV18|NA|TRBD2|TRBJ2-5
CASSDERGYQETQYF
TGTGCCAGCTCAGACGAGCGGGGGTACCAAGAGACCCAGTACTTC
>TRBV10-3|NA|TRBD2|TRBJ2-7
CAISRAGGFGEQYF
TGTGCCATCAGTCGTGCGGGAGGGTTTGGCGAGCAGTACTTC
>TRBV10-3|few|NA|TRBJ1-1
CAIRQNTEAFF
TGTGCCATCAGGCAGAACACTGAAGCTTTCTTT
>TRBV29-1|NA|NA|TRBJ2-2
CSVRTAYTGELFF
TGCAGCGTCCGGACCGCTTATACCGGGGAGCTGTTTTTT
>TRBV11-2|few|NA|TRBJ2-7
CASTQWDYEQYF
TGTGCCAGCACCCAATGGGACTACGAGCAGTACTTC
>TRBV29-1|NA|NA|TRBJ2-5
CSVAGRMQETQYF
TGCAGCGTTGCCGGCAGGATGCAAGAGACCCAGTACTTC